Listed below are T cell receptor beta chains from one sample, sequenced in a study of vaccination effects on CD4 cells after COVID-19. These receptors have no known antigen. Sequencing used immunoSEQ multiplex PCR; TCRdb keeps in-frame clones, though not all of them. The data hold 25,000 to 35,000 clones, with around 74% observed a single time. Sequenced material: CD4+ T cells from PBMCs cultured with HCoV-OC43 spike peptides, taken after COVID-19 vaccination. The origin of the receptors is a human donor who received a COVID-19 vaccine. CDR3s include the opening cysteine and the closing phenylalanine or tryptophan. The D gene is left open where the match is weak. Clone size is stated in some rows and not others, as once, few, many or a class when expanded.

TRBV3-1/TRBV3-2	NA	TRBJ1-1	NA	TGTGCCAGCAGCCAAGTACAGGGATACACTGAAGCTTTCTTT	CASSQVQGYTEAFF
TRBV18	few	TRBJ2-1	NA	TGTGCCAGCTCACCACCGGGACTTGTCTATTATGAGCAGTTCTTC	CASSPPGLVYYEQFF
TRBV5-8	NA	TRBJ2-5	TRBD2	TGTGCCAGCAGCGCGGGACTAGCGGGAGCAGAGACCCAGTACTTC	CASSAGLAGAETQYF
TRBV5-1	NA	TRBJ2-2	NA	TGCGCCAGCAGCGCCGGGACCGAGAACACCGGGGAGCTGTTTTTT	CASSAGTENTGELFF
TRBV11-1	NA	TRBJ2-7	TRBD2	TGTGCCAGCTCGCCGGGGGGGACGGTTAAGAACGAGCAGTACTTC	CASSPGGTVKNEQYF
TRBV12-3/TRBV12-4	NA	TRBJ2-7	TRBD1	TGTGCCAGCAGTCCGGGACAGGAGGACGAGCAGTACTTC	CASSPGQEDEQYF
TRBV3-1/TRBV3-2	NA	TRBJ2-7	TRBD2	TGTGCCAGCAGCCAAGACGAGACAGGGGTGGGGACTAGCGGGAGGGCCCCCTCCTACGAGCAGTACTTC	CASSQDETGVGTSGRAPSYEQYF
TRBV7-9	NA	TRBJ1-4	TRBD1	TGTGCCAGCAGCCCAGCGGACAGGGGGAGAGGGGAAAAACTGTTTTTT	CASSPADRGRGEKLFF
TRBV5-1	NA	TRBJ1-1	NA	TGCGCCAGCAGCTTGGGTAGTCGTTTGAACACTGAAGCTTTCTTT	CASSLGSRLNTEAFF
TRBV10-2	NA	TRBJ2-5	NA	TGCGCCAGCAGTGACCAGGGGGAGGCAGGGTTGGGCGAGACCCAGTACTTC	CASSDQGEAGLGETQYF
TRBV19	NA	TRBJ2-7	TRBD2	TGTGCCAGTAGTATCGGGACTAGCGGGAGGGGAGAGCAGTACTTC	CASSIGTSGRGEQYF
TRBV6-5	NA	TRBJ1-2	NA	TGTGCCAGCAGTTACTCCGGCCAGGGCCTGGATGGCTACACCTTC	CASSYSGQGLDGYTF
TRBV10-1	NA	TRBJ2-1	NA	TGCGCCAGCAGTGCAGATAGCGGAACTATGGGTGAGCAGTTCTTC	CASSADSGTMGEQFF
TRBV5-1	NA	TRBJ2-1	TRBD2	TGCGCCAGCAGCTGGGCGGGAGGCCCCTACAATGAGCAGTTCTTC	CASSWAGGPYNEQFF
TRBV29-1	NA	TRBJ2-7	TRBD2	TGCAGCGTCTGGACTAGCGGGAACTACGAGCAGTACTTC	CSVWTSGNYEQYF
TRBV10-3	NA	TRBJ1-5	NA	TGTGCCATCAGTCTGGACAGAGTGGGCAATCAGCCCCAGCATTTT	CAISLDRVGNQPQHF
TRBV19	NA	TRBJ2-1	NA	TGTGCCAGTAGTGCGACCGGGAGCTCCTACAATGAGCAGTTCTTC	CASSATGSSYNEQFF
TRBV6-5	NA	TRBJ2-7	NA	TGTGCCAGCCGACAGGAACCCTACGAGCAGTACTTC	CASRQEPYEQYF
TRBV27	NA	TRBJ1-4	TRBD1	TGTGCCAGCAGAGGGGACAGGGGGCGGAAACTGTTTTTT	CASRGDRGRKLFF
TRBV7-9	NA	TRBJ2-3	TRBD2	TGTGCCAGCAGCTTAGCATTGACTAGCGGGTCGCGCACAGATACGCAGTATTTT	CASSLALTSGSRTDTQYF
TRBV19	NA	TRBJ2-1	TRBD1	TGTGCCAGTAGTATATTTGGACAGGGTTATGATGAGCAGTTCTTC	CASSIFGQGYDEQFF
TRBV3-1/TRBV3-2	few	TRBJ1-2	NA	TGTGCCAGCAGCCAAGAGTTGAAGTGGGGCTACACCTTC	CASSQELKWGYTF
TRBV5-4	few	TRBJ2-7	NA	TGTGCCAGCAGCTATTCATCCTACGAGCAGTACTTC	CASSYSSYEQYF
TRBV5-1	NA	TRBJ1-6	NA	TGCGCCAGCAGCTTGGACGGGAGCTCTAATTCACCCCTCCACTTT	CASSLDGSSNSPLHF
TRBV11-2	NA	TRBJ1-1	TRBD1	TGTGCCAGCAGCTCCCGCAGGGGGGGAGACACTGAAGCTTTCTTT	CASSSRRGGDTEAFF
TRBV18	NA	TRBJ2-1	NA	TGTGCCAGCTCACCGTCGAGTCGAGAGCAGTTCTTC	CASSPSSREQFF
TRBV18	NA	TRBJ2-2	TRBD2	TGTGCCAGCTCAAGACTAGCGGGATCCACCGGGGAGCTGTTTTTT	CASSRLAGSTGELFF
TRBV30	NA	TRBJ1-1	NA	TGTGCCTGGACTCCCGAGGGGCAGTCGAACACTGAAGCTTTCTTT	CAWTPEGQSNTEAFF
TRBV4-1	NA	TRBJ1-2	NA	TGCGCCAGCAGCCAAGGTCAACTCTATGTCGGCTACACCTTC	CASSQGQLYVGYTF
TRBV29-1	NA	TRBJ1-5	TRBD1	TGCAGCGTTTCCGACAGGGATGATCGACCCCAGCATTTT	CSVSDRDDRPQHF
TRBV11-2	NA	TRBJ2-3	NA	TGTGCCAGCAGCTTGCCTCAGCCTAGCACAGATACGCAGTATTTT	CASSLPQPSTDTQYF
TRBV3-1/TRBV3-2	NA	TRBJ1-2	NA	TGTGCCAGCAGCCAATTACCAGAGAACTATGGCTACACCTTC	CASSQLPENYGYTF
TRBV6-5	few	TRBJ1-3	NA	TGTGCCAGCACCAACGACGGAAACACCATATATTTT	CASTNDGNTIYF
TRBV2	NA	TRBJ2-3	NA	TGTGCCAGCAGTGGTTGGGGCCCGGATACGCAGTATTTT	CASSGWGPDTQYF
TRBV10-1	NA	TRBJ2-4	NA	TGCGCCAGCCCTCAATACCTACAGGGAGACAAAAACATTCAGTACTTC	CASPQYLQGDKNIQYF
TRBV4-1	NA	TRBJ1-5	NA	TGCGCCAGCAGCCCCATTCCAGGGTCCGGCAATCAGCCCCAGCATTTT	CASSPIPGSGNQPQHF